Described below is a single TCR beta chain sequence and its context. Its antigen remains unidentified. The data belong to a study of PD-L1 blockade in urothelial cancer. Study background: About nine tenths of the roughly 29 patients were men who had bladder-origin urothelial cancer.

Synthetically made TCR analog templates were put into each PCR as spikes. Profiling relied on immunoSEQ multiplex PCR, and the TCRdb table lists in-frame clones only, not all of them. The sample yields about 52,000 clones, about 80% seen once. Germline CDR1 SNHLY, CDR2 FYNNEI. The CDR3 is 14 amino acids. Trimming removed 6 bases from V and 3 bases from J, with 12 bases in between. Time point: pretreatment peripheral blood. Each patient gave between 1 and 8 samples, pretreatment and on-treatment. Study results and limitations: Below-median blood TCR clonality before treatment forecast better survival.

The TCR originated in a man between 45 and 60 years old with urothelial cancer. This specimen was PBMCs, taken around atezolizumab (anti-PD-L1) treatment. The J gene is TRBJ1-5, the V gene TRBV2; tentative D call: TRBD1 (6 bases). The CDR3 protein is CASSVDRINQPQHF. DNA of the CDR3: TGTGCCAGCAGCGTAGACAGGATCAATCAGCCCCAGCATTTT. Complete variable domain (other parts from reference TRBV2 and TRBJ1-5): EPEVTQTPSHQVTQMGQEVILRCVPISNHLYFYWYRQILGQKVEFLVSFYNNEISEKSEIFDDQFSVERPDGSNFTLKIRSTKLEDSAMYFCASSVDRINQPQHFGDGTRLSIL.